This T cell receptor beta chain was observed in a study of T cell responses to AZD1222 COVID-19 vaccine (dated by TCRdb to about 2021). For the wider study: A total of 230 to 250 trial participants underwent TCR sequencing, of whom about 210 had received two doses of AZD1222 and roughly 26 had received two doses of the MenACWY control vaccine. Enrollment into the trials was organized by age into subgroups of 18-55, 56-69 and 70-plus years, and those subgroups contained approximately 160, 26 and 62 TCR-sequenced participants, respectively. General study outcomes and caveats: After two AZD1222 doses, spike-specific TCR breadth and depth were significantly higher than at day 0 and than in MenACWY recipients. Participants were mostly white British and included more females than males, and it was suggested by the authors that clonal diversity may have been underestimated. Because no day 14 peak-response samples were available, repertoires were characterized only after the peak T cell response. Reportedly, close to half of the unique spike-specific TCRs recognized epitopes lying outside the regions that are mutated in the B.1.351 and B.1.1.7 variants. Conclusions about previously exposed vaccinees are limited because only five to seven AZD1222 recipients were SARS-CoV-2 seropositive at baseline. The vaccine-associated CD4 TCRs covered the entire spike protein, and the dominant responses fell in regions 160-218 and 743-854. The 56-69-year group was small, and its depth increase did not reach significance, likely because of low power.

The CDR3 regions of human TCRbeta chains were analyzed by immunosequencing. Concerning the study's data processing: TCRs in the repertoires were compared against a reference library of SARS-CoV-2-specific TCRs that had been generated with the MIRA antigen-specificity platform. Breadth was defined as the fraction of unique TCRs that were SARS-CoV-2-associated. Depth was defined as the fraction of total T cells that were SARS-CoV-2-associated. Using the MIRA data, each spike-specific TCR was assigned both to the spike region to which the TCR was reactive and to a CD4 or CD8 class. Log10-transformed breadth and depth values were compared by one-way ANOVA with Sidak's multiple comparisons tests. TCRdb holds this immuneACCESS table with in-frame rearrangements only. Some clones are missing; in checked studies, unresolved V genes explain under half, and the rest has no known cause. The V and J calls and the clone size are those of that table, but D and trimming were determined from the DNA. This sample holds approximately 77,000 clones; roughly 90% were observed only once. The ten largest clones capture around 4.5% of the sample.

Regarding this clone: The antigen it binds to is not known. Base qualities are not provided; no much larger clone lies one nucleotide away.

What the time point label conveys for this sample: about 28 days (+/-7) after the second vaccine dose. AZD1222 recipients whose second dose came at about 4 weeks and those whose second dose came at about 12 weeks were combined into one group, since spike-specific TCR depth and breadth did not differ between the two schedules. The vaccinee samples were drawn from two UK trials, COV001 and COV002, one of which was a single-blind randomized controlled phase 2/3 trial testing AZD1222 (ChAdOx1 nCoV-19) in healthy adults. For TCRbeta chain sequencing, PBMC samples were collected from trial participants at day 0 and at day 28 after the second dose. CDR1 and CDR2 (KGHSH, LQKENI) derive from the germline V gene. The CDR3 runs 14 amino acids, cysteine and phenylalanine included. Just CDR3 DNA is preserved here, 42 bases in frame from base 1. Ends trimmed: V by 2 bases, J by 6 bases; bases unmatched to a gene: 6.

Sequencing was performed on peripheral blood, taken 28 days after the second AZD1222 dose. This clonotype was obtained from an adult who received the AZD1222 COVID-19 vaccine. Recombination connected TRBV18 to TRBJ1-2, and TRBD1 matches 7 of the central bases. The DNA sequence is TGTGCCAGCTCACCAGCCCGACAGGGCGATGGCTACACCTTC. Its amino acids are CASSPARQGDGYTF.